The rows below give T cell receptor beta chains drawn from one sample of a study of TIL therapy for anti-PD-1-resistant metastatic lung cancer. Profiled with immunoSEQ multiplex PCR; TCRdb holds only in-frame clones, not every one. Of about 18,000 clones listed, 83% are singletons. This specimen was blood, taken at baseline. Receptor source: a person aged 25 to 85 with non-small cell lung cancer. CDR3s include the opening cysteine and the closing phenylalanine or tryptophan. D genes are given only for firm matches. Clone size is stated in some rows and not others, as once, few, many or a class when expanded.

cdr3_aa cdr3_nt d_call v_call clone_size j_call
CATRPGLRNTIYF TGTGCCACCCGGCCGGGTTTGAGAAACACCATATATTTT . TRBV28 . TRBJ1-3
CASSDLQGKYGYTF TGTGCCAGCAGTGACCTACAGGGGAAGTATGGCTACACCTTC TRBD1 TRBV6-1 . TRBJ1-2
CSVESRTSTDTQYF TGCAGCGTTGAATCGCGGACTAGCACAGATACGCAGTATTTT . TRBV29-1 . TRBJ2-3
CSVEYRGDNEQFF TGCAGCGTTGAATACAGGGGGGACAATGAGCAGTTCTTC TRBD1 TRBV29-1 . TRBJ2-1
CASRISGLGMGEQYF TGTGCCAGCAGAATCTCGGGACTAGGAATGGGGGAGCAGTACTTC TRBD2 TRBV2 . TRBJ2-7
CASSVETGGADTQYF TGTGCCAGCAGCGTAGAAACAGGGGGCGCAGATACGCAGTATTTT TRBD1 TRBV9 . TRBJ2-3
CASSQEWGFQETQYF TGTGCCAGCAGCCAAGAGTGGGGGTTCCAAGAGACCCAGTACTTC . TRBV4-2 . TRBJ2-5
CASSAHDRGNTEAFF TGTGCCAGCAGCGCCCACGACAGGGGTAACACTGAAGCTTTCTTT TRBD1 TRBV7-3 . TRBJ1-1
CASSLSSRGNTEAFF TGTGCCAGCAGTTTGTCTTCTAGGGGGAACACTGAAGCTTTCTTT . TRBV6-5 . TRBJ1-1
CATSLDSYNEQFF TGTGCCACCAGCCTGGACTCCTACAATGAGCAGTTCTTC . TRBV15 . TRBJ2-1
CAWSAGGTGNTIYF TGTGCCTGGAGTGCAGGGGGTACTGGAAACACCATATATTTT TRBD1 TRBV30 . TRBJ1-3
CASSLATSGSLYEQYF TGTGCCAGCAGCTTAGCAACTAGCGGGAGTCTCTACGAGCAGTACTTC TRBD2 TRBV7-9 few TRBJ2-7
CASSLRTSGAQETQYF TGTGCCAGCAGTCTAAGGACTAGCGGAGCCCAAGAGACCCAGTACTTC TRBD2 TRBV6-6 . TRBJ2-5
CASSVTGGASYNEQFF TGTGCCAGCAGTGTGACAGGGGGCGCTTCCTACAATGAGCAGTTCTTC TRBD1 TRBV6-1 . TRBJ2-1
CASSTYRRDQPQHF TGTGCCAGTAGTACCTACAGGAGAGATCAGCCCCAGCATTTT . TRBV19 . TRBJ1-5
CASSPRVGQDYGYTF TGTGCCAGCAGCCCCAGGGTAGGACAGGATTATGGCTACACCTTC TRBD1 TRBV5-5 . TRBJ1-2
CASSLDSGNTIYF TGCGCCAGCAGCTTAGACTCTGGAAACACCATATATTTT . TRBV5-1 . TRBJ1-3
CASSPEGAARRAIQYF TGTGCCAGCAGCCCCGAGGGGGCGGCCCGAAGGGCCATTCAGTACTTC TRBD1 TRBV11-2 . TRBJ2-4
CASSVTPGLGTEAFF TGTGCCAGCAGCGTAACCCCGGGGCTGGGCACTGAAGCTTTCTTT . TRBV9 few TRBJ1-1
CASSLEENTEAFF TGTGCCAGCAGCTTAGAAGAGAACACTGAAGCTTTCTTT . TRBV7-9 few TRBJ1-1
CASSEGAGAPYEQYF TGTGCCAGCAGTGAAGGGGCGGGAGCGCCCTACGAGCAGTACTTC TRBD2 TRBV6-1 few TRBJ2-7
CASSSQRPGRGTEAFF TGTGCCAGCAGCTCCCAACGGCCGGGGCGCGGGACTGAAGCTTTCTTT . TRBV7-3 . TRBJ1-1
CAWSEGNTIYF TGTGCCTGGAGTGAGGGAAACACCATATATTTT . TRBV30 . TRBJ1-3
CASRLARNTGELFF TGTGCCAGCAGGCTCGCGCGGAACACCGGGGAGCTGTTTTTT . TRBV27 . TRBJ2-2
CASSLGRKNTEAFF TGTGCCAGCAGCCTAGGGCGGAAGAACACTGAAGCTTTCTTT . TRBV27 . TRBJ1-1
CASSRRGQVNTEAFF TGTGCCAGCAGTCGGCGGGGACAGGTGAACACTGAAGCTTTCTTT TRBD1 TRBV28 . TRBJ1-1
CASSSDSIRTEAFF TGTGCCAGCAGCTCGGACAGCATTAGGACTGAAGCTTTCTTT . TRBV7-2 . TRBJ1-1
CASSLGVVGNRDEQYF TGTGCCAGCAGCTTAGGGGTCGTGGGTAATAGAGACGAGCAGTACTTC . TRBV7-2 . TRBJ2-7
CASSSTGGNGYTF TGTGCCAGCAGTTCGACAGGGGGCAATGGCTACACCTTC TRBD1 TRBV28 . TRBJ1-2
CASSLRGGSTADTEAFF TGTGCCAGCAGCTTACGCGGGGGCTCTACTGCAGACACTGAAGCTTTCTTT . TRBV11-1 . TRBJ1-1
CASRDGYGYTF TGTGCCAGCAGGGATGGGTATGGCTACACCTTC . TRBV6-5 . TRBJ1-2
CASSLLAGPSTDTQYF TGTGCCAGCAGCTTACTAGCGGGGCCCAGCACAGATACGCAGTATTTT TRBD2 TRBV11-2 . TRBJ2-3
CATSRVNQPQHF TGTGCCACCAGCAGAGTGAATCAGCCCCAGCATTTT . TRBV15 few TRBJ1-5
CASRASAPSYEQYF TGTGCCAGCCGTGCGTCGGCCCCTTCCTACGAGCAGTACTTC . TRBV2 . TRBJ2-7
CASSVNRVLAAEKLFF TGTGCCAGCAGCGTGAACAGGGTTTTGGCGGCTGAAAAACTGTTTTTT . TRBV7-9 once TRBJ1-4
CSADRGRETQYF TGCAGCGCGGACAGGGGGAGAGAGACCCAGTACTTC TRBD1 TRBV29-1 . TRBJ2-5
CASSVALREAGNTIYF TGTGCCAGCAGCGTGGCCCTCAGGGAGGCTGGAAACACCATATATTTT . TRBV7-2 . TRBJ1-3
CASSGGTDIDYEQYF TGTGCCAGCAGCGGGGGGACGGACATCGACTACGAGCAGTACTTC . TRBV9 . TRBJ2-7
CASKRGQGGEKLFF TGTGCCAGCAAAAGGGGACAGGGTGGCGAAAAACTGTTTTTT TRBD1 TRBV6-1 . TRBJ1-4
CASSWGQANTEAFF TGTGCCAGCAGCTGGGGACAGGCAAACACTGAAGCTTTCTTT TRBD1 TRBV7-9 . TRBJ1-1
CASSIRDMSEKLFF TGTGCCAGTAGTATAAGGGACATGAGCGAAAAACTGTTTTTT . TRBV19 . TRBJ1-4
CASSIPQETQYF TGTGCCAGTAGTATCCCCCAAGAGACCCAGTACTTC . TRBV19 . TRBJ2-5
CASSLGLAGGPRADTQYF TGTGCCAGCAGCCTAGGACTAGCGGGAGGCCCACGGGCAGATACGCAGTATTTT TRBD2 TRBV7-6 once TRBJ2-3